The T cell receptor beta chain described here comes from a study of CD8 T cells in ankylosing spondylitis. Library preparation for TCR beta used quantitative 5'-RACE with molecular barcodes. TCRdb passed the 5' RACE reads through MiXCR, listing each CDR3 protein once. The table records under 250,000 distinct CDR3 sequences, under 12% of them present only once. Trimming cost V 6 bases and J 5 bases; bases outside gene matches: 9. This CDR3 region has 14 residues. Germline V gives CDR1 SGHKS, CDR2 YYEKEE (reference sequence). The sample holds many counts of this clonotype. The receptor's source is a male donor with ankylosing spondylitis or in good health (not recorded which). Sequenced: blood, either unsorted or a sorted T cell fraction (not recorded which). The gene calls are TRBV5-5 and TRBJ1-1; TRBD1 aligns across 8 bases. Here the CDR3 reads CASTPGDRPTEAFF. CDR3 nucleotide sequence: TGTGCCAGCACCCCAGGGGACAGGCCGACTGAAGCTTTCTTT. The entire variable domain, with the rest obtained from reference TRBV5-5 and TRBJ1-1, is as follows: DAGVTQSPTHLIKTRGQQVTLRCSPISGHKSVSWYQQVLGQGPQFIFQYYEKEERGRGNFPDRFSARQFPNYSSELNVNALLLGDSALYLCASTPGDRPTEAFFGQGTRLTVV.